Below are 27 T cell receptor beta chains sequenced from a single sample in a study of T cells after yellow fever vaccination. Each CDR3 protein is one row after TCRdb ran MiXCR on the 5' RACE reads. Of some 320,000 distinct CDR3 sequences in the sample, approximately 8% are singletons; the top ten hold around 3.4%. Sample: CD4+ T cells sorted from PBMCs, taken 5 days after the yellow fever booster vaccination. The receptors were sampled from a man between 18 and 35 years old who received the YFV17D yellow fever vaccine.

V usage is TRBV5-5 and J usage is TRBJ1-2; 9 bases are a match to TRBD1. V was pared by 2 bases and J by 5 bases, with 13 bases of the junction left unmatched. This CDR3 contains 17 residues. Per germline, CDR1 SGHKS and CDR2 YYEKEE (reference sequence). The DNA for the CDR3 is TGTGCCAGCAGCTTCCCAGGAAACAGGGGGCCTCGATATGGCTACACCTTC. Its translation: CASSFPGNRGPRYGYTF.

This clonotype turned up a few times. The V gene is TRBV29-1, the J gene TRBJ2-6, with D tentatively TRBD1 (5 bases). The V end lost 6 bases, the J end lost 1 base, and 10 bases lay between the germline ends. The CDR3 has 14 residues. CDR1 SQVTM and CDR2 ANQGSEA come from the germline V gene. The CDR3 spells CSVDGQSGANVLTF. DNA of the CDR3: TGCAGCGTGGACGGACAATCTGGGGCCAACGTCCTGACTTTC.

This clonotype appeared a few times. The genes are TRBV3-1 and TRBJ2-5, with 8 nucleotides matching TRBD2. The germline CDR1 and CDR2 sequences are LGHDT and YNNKEL (reference sequence). The CDR3 loop spans 15 amino acids. J was trimmed by 2 bases and V by 2 bases; bases with no gene match: 4. CDR3 protein: CASSQMAGGQETQYF. The CDR3, as DNA: TGTGCCAGCAGCCAAATGGCGGGGGGACAAGAGACCCAGTACTTC.

This chain uses TRBV9 with TRBJ2-3; perhaps TRBD2 as D (6 bases). This CDR3 contains 15 residues. Germline CDR1 reads SGDLS; CDR2 reads YYNGEE. Trimming cost V 0 bases and J 5 bases, with 13 bases left between them. DNA for the CDR3: TGTGCCAGCAGCGTAGCTACGACCGGGGGAGATACGCAGTATTTT. It specifies CASSVATTGGDTQYF.

This clonotype was recorded many times. The chain carries TRBV6-2 or TRBV6-3 and TRBJ2-3; D is unresolved. There are 13 residues in the CDR3. Looked up from germline, CDR1 is MNHEY and CDR2 is SVGEGT. V gave up 1 base and J gave up 6 bases, with 8 bases separating them. DNA for the CDR3: TGTGCCAGCAGTTACTTCCTGGGGGATACGCAGTATTTT. Protein product: CASSYFLGDTQYF.

This sequence joins TRBV4-3 and TRBJ2-1, with 9 bases lining up with TRBD2. Germline CDR1 is LGHNA and CDR2 is YSLEER. CDR3 length: 16 residues. Trimming cost V 0 bases and J 8 bases; bases outside gene matches: 8. CDR3 in DNA: TGCGCCAGCAGCCAAGAAAGCGGGGGGCGAGGGTATGAGCAGTTCTTC. As protein: CASSQESGGRGYEQFF.

The chain links TRBV18 to TRBJ2-1; 7 nucleotides line up with TRBD2. J was trimmed by 6 bases and V by 0 bases; bases with no gene match: 5. The CDR3 contains 15 residues. CDR1 and CDR2 from the germline V gene are KGHSH and LQKENI. CDR3: CASSPPSPGGNEQFF. The DNA for the CDR3 is TGTGCCAGCTCACCACCGTCCCCGGGGGGCAATGAGCAGTTCTTC.

This chain connects TRBV5-1 to TRBJ2-7; perhaps TRBD1 as D (5 bases). V was pared by 2 bases and J by 2 bases, with 11 bases between. Germline CDR1 reads SGHRS; CDR2 reads YFSETQ. The CDR3 has 14 residues. The CDR3 sequence is CASSFQGLTYEQYF. CDR3 bases: TGCGCCAGCAGCTTTCAGGGCCTGACCTACGAGCAGTACTTC.

The chain couples TRBV15 to TRBJ2-5; D unclear. V was trimmed by 0 bases and J by 3 bases, leaving 8 bases between them. Germline loops: CDR1 LNHNV, CDR2 YYDKDF (reference sequence). The CDR3 spans 14 residues. CDR3 in DNA: TGTGCCACCAGCAGAGATCCCGGAAAAGAGACCCAGTACTTC. This sequence encodes CATSRDPGKETQYF.

The chain couples TRBV12-3 or TRBV12-4 to TRBJ2-3, with 7 bases matching TRBD1. The CDR3 totals 15 residues. V was clipped by 6 bases and J by 3 bases; unmatched bases: 9. Here the CDR3 DNA reads TGTGCCAGCAGGCCTCTGACAGGGTTAACAGATACGCAGTATTTT. As protein: CASRPLTGLTDTQYF.

This clonotype was recorded many times. The genes are TRBV5-1 and TRBJ2-5, with a weak D call TRBD1 (5 bases). Trimming left V 0 bases short and J 5 bases short, with 11 bases between. Germline loops: CDR1 SGHRS, CDR2 YFSETQ. The CDR3 is 14 amino acids. The CDR3 DNA is TGCGCCAGCAGCTTGGAGCAGGGAAGGGAGACCCAGTACTTC. Its protein is CASSLEQGRETQYF.

This clonotype has just a few counts. The V call is TRBV7-2, the J call TRBJ2-6; D ambiguous. The CDR3 length is 18 residues. CDR1 and CDR2 from the germline V gene are SGHTA and FQGNSA. V was cut by 6 bases and J by 0 bases, with 18 bases left in between. The CDR3 spells CASSSKDRQLSGANVLTF. DNA of the CDR3: TGTGCCAGCAGTTCCAAAGATCGGCAGCTCTCTGGGGCCAACGTCCTGACTTTC. Full variable domain (outside the CDR3, taken from reference TRBV7-2 and TRBJ2-6): GAGVSQSPSNKVTEKGKDVELRCDPISGHTALYWYRQSLGQGLEFLIYFQGNSAPDKSGLPSDRFSAERTGGSVSTLTIQRTQQEDSAVYLCASSSKDRQLSGANVLTFGAGSRLTVL.

This rearrangement joins TRBV11-2 to TRBJ2-3, with D possibly TRBD1 on 6 matching bases. The CDR3 has 15 residues. Trimming removed 6 bases at V and 2 bases at J, with 15 bases between. Germline CDR1 and CDR2: SGHAT and FQNNGV. The CDR3 region is CASRSPGQNTDTQYF. CDR3 sequence (DNA): TGTGCCAGCAGGAGTCCGGGACAAAACACAGATACGCAGTATTTT.

The chain couples TRBV10-3 to TRBJ2-3; D tentatively fits TRBD1 or TRBD2 (6 bases each). This CDR3 has 17 residues. Deletions cut 4 bases from V and 1 base from J, with 18 bases between. Germline V gene sequence: CDR1 ENHRY, CDR2 SYGVKD. The CDR3, as DNA: TGTGCCATCAGTGGCACAGGGACGGGAGTGGGCACAGATACGCAGTATTTT. Protein: CAISGTGTGVGTDTQYF.

The CDR3: CASSQDRDGRTDTQYF. In DNA form, the CDR3 reads TGCGCCAGCAGCCAAGATCGAGACGGTCGAACAGATACGCAGTATTTT. This chain uses TRBV4-1 with TRBJ2-3, with D unclear. The V gene's germline CDR1 is MGHRA and CDR2 YSYEKL. The V end lost 0 bases, the J end lost 3 bases, and 13 bases lay between the germline ends. This CDR3 has 16 residues.

V usage is TRBV20-1 and J usage is TRBJ2-7; D may be TRBD2 (6 bases). With 3 bases removed from V and 4 bases from J, the gap between germline ends came to 10 bases. Looked up from germline, CDR1 is DFQATT and CDR2 is SNEGSKA (reference sequence). The CDR3 has 12 amino acids. This CDR3 reads CSARMRDYEQYV. CDR3 in DNA: TGCAGTGCTAGGATGCGGGATTACGAGCAGTACGTC.

This clonotype was observed a few times. V usage is TRBV27 and J usage is TRBJ2-2, with 9 bases that match TRBD1. The trim removed 6 bases at V and 6 bases at J, leaving 8 bases unmatched. Looked up from germline, CDR1 is MNHEY and CDR2 is SMNVEV (reference sequence). The length of the CDR3 is 15 residues. CDR3 residues: CASRPGQGLAGELFF. The CDR3 DNA reads as TGTGCCAGCAGACCGGGACAGGGTTTAGCCGGGGAGCTGTTTTTT.

The chain links TRBV7-9 to TRBJ2-2, with 9 bases fitting TRBD1. The V gene end was trimmed by 3 bases and the J gene end by 13 bases; junction bases not matched to a gene: 6. The CDR3 is made up of 13 amino acids. Per the germline V gene, CDR1 is SEHNR and CDR2 is FQNEAQ (reference sequence). The CDR3 sequence is CASSFAPDRGLFF. Here the CDR3 DNA reads TGTGCCAGCAGCTTCGCCCCGGACAGGGGGCTGTTTTTT.

The chain couples TRBV9 to TRBJ2-3, with D possibly being TRBD1 (6 bases). Per germline, CDR1 SGDLS and CDR2 YYNGEE. With 2 bases removed from V and 3 bases from J, the gap between germline ends came to 10 bases. This CDR3 has 14 amino acids. CDR3 in DNA: TGTGCCAGCAGCGTTGACAGGTGGACAGATACGCAGTATTTT. Encoded protein: CASSVDRWTDTQYF.

In this sample, this clonotype turned up a few times. The rearrangement joins TRBV20-1 to TRBJ1-1, with D possibly being TRBD1 (6 bases). The CDR3 spans 13 residues. CDR1 and CDR2 (germline): DFQATT, SNEGSKA (reference sequence). Trimming took 6 bases from V and 4 from J, leaving 15 bases between them. CDR3 sequence (DNA): TGCAGTGCCCCTCGACAGGATGGCACTGAAGCTTTCTTT. Translated, it gives CSAPRQDGTEAFF.

The chain is built from TRBV4-3 and TRBJ2-3; D not certain. Germline V lookup: CDR1 LGHNA, CDR2 YSLEER. CDR3 size: 14 residues. V was shortened by 0 bases and J by 2 bases, with 6 bases between the two germline ends. CDR3 sequence (DNA): TGCGCCAGCAGCCAAGACACCCCCACAGATACGCAGTATTTT. Translated: CASSQDTPTDTQYF.

The chain is built from TRBV14 and TRBJ2-1; D might be TRBD2 (5 bases). CDR1 and CDR2 from the germline V gene are SGHDN and FVKESK. The V end lost 0 bases, the J end lost 1 base, and 10 bases lay between the germline ends. The CDR3 consists of 16 residues. The CDR3 loop reads CASSQDSARSYNEQFF. The DNA of the CDR3 is TGTGCCAGCAGCCAAGATAGCGCGAGGTCCTACAATGAGCAGTTCTTC.

CDR3 residues: CASSQDSGGDNEQFF. The CDR3 nucleotides read TGTGCCAGCAGCCAAGATAGCGGGGGGGACAATGAGCAGTTCTTC. This sequence joins TRBV4-2 and TRBJ2-1, with TRBD2 matching over 11 bases. Trimming took 0 bases from V and 5 from J; bases not matched to a gene: 0. The CDR3 has 15 residues. The germline V gene has CDR1 LGHNA and CDR2 YNFKEQ.

The chain carries TRBV4-1 and TRBJ1-2, with D tentatively TRBD1 (5 bases). Germline CDR1 MGHRA, CDR2 YSYEKL. The CDR3 is 16 amino acids. Trimming cost V 1 base and J 4 bases, with 16 bases left between them. CDR3 sequence: CASSQGRPDSFYGYTF. For the CDR3, the DNA is TGCGCCAGCAGCCAAGGCCGACCCGACAGTTTCTATGGCTACACCTTC.

This clonotype was observed at least ten times. The germline gene is not matched at one end of the junction; a read error may be the cause. The rearrangement joins TRBV7-7 to TRBJ2-5, with D perhaps assigned TRBD1 or TRBD2 (6 bases each). There are 14 residues in the CDR3. Germline assignment: CDR1 SSHAT and CDR2 FNYEAQ (reference sequence). The CDR3 protein is CASSSGSGGETQYF. The CDR3 DNA reads TGTGCTAGCAGCTCGGGATCCGGGGGCGAGACCCAGTACTTC.

The V gene is TRBV2, the J gene TRBJ1-1; D is undetermined. The CDR3 has 11 residues. V was clipped by 8 bases and J by 3 bases, with 7 bases between them. Germline assignment: CDR1 SNHLY and CDR2 FYNNEI. This CDR3 is CASEAYTEAFF. The CDR3 DNA reads TGTGCCAGCGAGGCCTACACTGAAGCTTTCTTT.

This clonotype was seen ten or more times. The chain is built from TRBV7-2 and TRBJ2-3; 9 bases map to TRBD2. The germline V gene has CDR1 SGHTA and CDR2 FQGNSA. J was trimmed by 8 bases and V by 1 base; bases with no gene match: 7. This CDR3 has 15 residues. The CDR3 protein is CASSLVGSGGGTQYF. CDR3 DNA sequence: TGTGCCAGCAGCTTAGTAGGTAGCGGGGGAGGTACGCAGTATTTT.